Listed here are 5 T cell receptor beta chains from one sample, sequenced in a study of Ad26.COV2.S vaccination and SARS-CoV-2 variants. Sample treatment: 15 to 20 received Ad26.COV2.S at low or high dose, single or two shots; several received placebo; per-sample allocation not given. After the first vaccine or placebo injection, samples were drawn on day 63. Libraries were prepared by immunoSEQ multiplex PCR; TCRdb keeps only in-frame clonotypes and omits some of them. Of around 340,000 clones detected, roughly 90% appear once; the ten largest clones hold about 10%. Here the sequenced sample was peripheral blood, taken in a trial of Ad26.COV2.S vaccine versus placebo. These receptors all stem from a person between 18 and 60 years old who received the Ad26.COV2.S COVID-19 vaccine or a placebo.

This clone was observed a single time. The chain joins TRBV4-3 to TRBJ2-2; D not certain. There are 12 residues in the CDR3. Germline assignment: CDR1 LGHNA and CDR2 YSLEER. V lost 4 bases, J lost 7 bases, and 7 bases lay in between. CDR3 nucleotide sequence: TGCGCCAGCAGCCGGCGGCTCGGGGAGCTGTTTTTT. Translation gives CASSRRLGELFF.

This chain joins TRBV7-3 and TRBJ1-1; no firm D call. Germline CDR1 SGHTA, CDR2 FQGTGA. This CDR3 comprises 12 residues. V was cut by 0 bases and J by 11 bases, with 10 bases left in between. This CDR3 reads CASSLTGSEAFF. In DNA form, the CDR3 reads TGTGCCAGCAGCTTAACGGGGTCAGAGGCTTTCTTT.

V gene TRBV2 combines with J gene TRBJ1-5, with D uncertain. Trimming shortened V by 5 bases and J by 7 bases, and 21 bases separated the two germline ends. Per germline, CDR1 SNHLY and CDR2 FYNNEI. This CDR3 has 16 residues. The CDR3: CASSLASPSISQPQHF. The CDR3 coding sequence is TGTGCCAGCAGTTTGGCCAGCCCCTCGATAAGCCAGCCCCAGCATTTT.

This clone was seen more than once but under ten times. In nucleotides, the CDR3 is TGTGCCAGCAGTGGGAGCGGGGGGGGCACCGGGGAGCTGTTTTTT. This gives the protein CASSGSGGGTGELFF. The rearrangement uses TRBV6-2 or TRBV6-3 and TRBJ2-2; TRBD2 aligns across 10 bases. The CDR3 consists of 15 residues. CDR1 and CDR2 (germline): MNHEY, SVGEGT. The junction had 4 bases not matched to a gene; V was cut back by 5 bases and J by 4 bases.

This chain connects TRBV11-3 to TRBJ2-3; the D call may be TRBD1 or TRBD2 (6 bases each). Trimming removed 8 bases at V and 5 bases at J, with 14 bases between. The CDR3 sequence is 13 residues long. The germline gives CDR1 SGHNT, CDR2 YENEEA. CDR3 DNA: TGTGCCAGCGGACCGGGGGCGGGAGATACGCAGTATTTT. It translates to CASGPGAGDTQYF.